Detailed here is one T cell receptor beta chain. This entry belongs to a study of T cell changes during pregnancy in multiple sclerosis. V was pared by 1 base and J by 2 bases, with 3 bases of the junction left unmatched. The CDR3 loop spans 15 amino acids. Germline-derived CDR1 and CDR2 are PRHDT and FYEKMQ (reference sequence). The repertoire was sequenced with immunoSEQ multiplex PCR; TCRdb's copy has only in-frame clones and lacks some. The sample contains tens of thousands of clones, about 90% of which appear only once. The chain joins TRBV13 to TRBJ2-3, with 7 bases aligning to TRBD2. The specimen comprised CD4+ T cells from peripheral blood mononuclear cells, sampled after pregnancy. The receptor was isolated from a female donor in good health, enrolled as a control in a pregnancy study. DNA for the CDR3: TGTGCCAGCAGCTTAGTTCTAGCGGCCACAGATACGCAGTATTTT. It translates to CASSLVLAATDTQYF.